Listed below are T cell receptor beta chains from one sample, sequenced in a study of neoadjuvant nivolumab and ipilimumab in lung cancer. Sequencing was performed with immunoSEQ multiplex PCR; in TCRdb, only in-frame clones are kept and a portion is missing. Counted here are tens of thousands of clones, approximately 80% occurring once; the ten biggest clones make up less than 7%. Sample: peripheral blood, taken before neoadjuvant nivolumab, alone or with ipilimumab. All receptors derive from an adult with non-small cell lung cancer. The CDR3 runs from the conserved cysteine through the conserved F or W. D genes are given only for firm matches. Expanded clones are given a class, and other clones once, few, many or no size at all.

CDR3: CASSVGTTYNEQFF
DNA: TGTGCCAGCAGCGTAGGGACTACCTACAATGAGCAGTTCTTC
V: TRBV9
J: TRBJ2-1
D: -
size: -

CDR3: CASSQLGLATDTQYF
DNA: TGTGCCAGCAGCCAACTGGGACTAGCGACAGATACGCAGTATTTT
V: TRBV14
J: TRBJ2-3
D: TRBD2
size: -

CDR3: CASSRSYEQYF
DNA: TGTGCCAGCAGCCGATCCTACGAGCAGTACTTC
V: TRBV7-9
J: TRBJ2-7
D: -
size: few

CDR3: CASGSGTGNTEAFF
DNA: TGTGCCAGCGGCTCCGGGACCGGGAACACTGAAGCTTTCTTT
V: TRBV6-1
J: TRBJ1-1
D: -
size: -

CDR3: CASSEAGTGYFSSYNSPLHF
DNA: TGTGCCAGCAGTGAAGCTGGGACAGGTTATTTCAGCTCCTATAATTCACCCCTCCACTTT
V: TRBV2
J: TRBJ1-6
D: TRBD1
size: few

CDR3: CASSPIPGNTIYF
DNA: TGTGCCAGCAGTCCCATCCCTGGAAACACCATATATTTT
V: TRBV6-5
J: TRBJ1-3
D: -
size: -

CDR3: CASSRIGQNNQETQYF
DNA: TGCGCCAGCAGCAGGATCGGACAGAACAACCAAGAGACCCAGTACTTC
V: TRBV5-1
J: TRBJ2-5
D: -
size: -

CDR3: CASSRREGQPQHF
DNA: TGTGCCAGCTCGCGCAGGGAGGGTCAGCCCCAGCATTTT
V: TRBV18
J: TRBJ1-5
D: -
size: -

CDR3: CASSYSFRGPGGYTF
DNA: TGTGCCAGCAGTTACTCCTTCAGGGGGCCGGGTGGCTACACCTTC
V: TRBV6-5
J: TRBJ1-2
D: TRBD1
size: -

CDR3: CASSFLAGGRPDTQYF
DNA: TGTGCCAGCAGCTTTTTAGCGGGGGGGCGCCCAGATACGCAGTATTTT
V: TRBV5-4
J: TRBJ2-3
D: TRBD2
size: -

CDR3: CASSFRARANTEAFF
DNA: TGTGCCAGCAGCTTTCGGGCCCGGGCGAACACTGAAGCTTTCTTT
V: TRBV5-4
J: TRBJ1-1
D: -
size: -

CDR3: CASSYLTGDLAQPQHF
DNA: TGTGCCAGCAGCTACCTGACAGGGGATTTAGCTCAGCCCCAGCATTTT
V: TRBV7-8
J: TRBJ1-5
D: TRBD1
size: -

CDR3: CASRDGSNQPQHF
DNA: TGCGCCAGCAGGGACGGAAGCAATCAGCCCCAGCATTTT
V: TRBV10-2
J: TRBJ1-5
D: -
size: few

CDR3: CASSGQGAGYTF
DNA: TGTGCCAGCAGCGGGCAGGGGGCTGGCTACACCTTC
V: TRBV11-2
J: TRBJ1-2
D: TRBD1
size: once

CDR3: CASSPDPGTGSTGELFF
DNA: TGCGCCAGCAGCCCGGATCCCGGGACAGGGTCCACCGGGGAGCTGTTTTTT
V: TRBV5-1
J: TRBJ2-2
D: TRBD1
size: -

CDR3: CASSSPLLNEQFF
DNA: TGCGCCAGCAGCTCACCCCTCCTTAATGAGCAGTTCTTC
V: TRBV5-1
J: TRBJ2-1
D: -
size: -

CDR3: CASSQDRTGNGYTF
DNA: TGTGCCAGCAGCCAAGACCGGACAGGGAATGGCTACACCTTC
V: TRBV4-2
J: TRBJ1-2
D: TRBD1
size: -

CDR3: CASSSGWSHQPQHF
DNA: TGTGCCAGCAGTTCAGGGTGGTCACATCAGCCCCAGCATTTT
V: TRBV6-5
J: TRBJ1-5
D: -
size: once

CDR3: CASSTRGNEQFF
DNA: TGTGCCAGCAGCACCCGGGGGAATGAGCAGTTCTTC
V: TRBV9
J: TRBJ2-1
D: -
size: -

CDR3: CASSLLRETQYF
DNA: TGTGCCAGCAGCCTACTCCGGGAGACCCAGTACTTC
V: TRBV7-2
J: TRBJ2-5
D: -
size: -

CDR3: CASSLGGPAGYGYTF
DNA: TGTGCCAGCAGCCTGGGGGGCCCGGCCGGGTATGGCTACACCTTC
V: TRBV5-5
J: TRBJ1-2
D: -
size: few

CDR3: CASNMERISNQPQHF
DNA: TGTGCCAGTAATATGGAGCGGATTAGCAATCAGCCCCAGCATTTT
V: TRBV19
J: TRBJ1-5
D: -
size: -

CDR3: CASSLGATENQPQHF
DNA: TGTGCCAGCAGCTTAGGGGCAACAGAGAATCAGCCCCAGCATTTT
V: TRBV7-9
J: TRBJ1-5
D: -
size: -

CDR3: CASSPDEYRGLETQYF
DNA: TGTGCCAGCAGCCCGGATGAGTACAGGGGGCTTGAGACCCAGTACTTC
V: TRBV5-4
J: TRBJ2-5
D: TRBD1
size: -

CDR3: CASSWTGLYNSPLHF
DNA: TGTGCCAGCAGCTGGACAGGGCTCTATAATTCACCCCTCCACTTT
V: TRBV5-6
J: TRBJ1-6
D: TRBD1
size: -

CDR3: CASSQKAGGYNEQFF
DNA: TGTGCCAGCAGCCAAAAGGCGGGGGGCTACAATGAGCAGTTCTTC
V: TRBV14
J: TRBJ2-1
D: TRBD2
size: -

CDR3: CASSSGQETQYF
DNA: TGTGCCAGCAGCTCGGGGCAAGAGACCCAGTACTTC
V: TRBV7-7
J: TRBJ2-5
D: -
size: -

CDR3: CASSQVRTGAYYEQYF
DNA: TGCGCCAGCAGCCAAGTAAGGACAGGGGCGTACTACGAGCAGTACTTC
V: TRBV4-1
J: TRBJ2-7
D: TRBD1
size: few

CDR3: CAISESSTTTDTQYF
DNA: TGTGCCATCAGTGAGTCATCTACTACTACAGATACGCAGTATTTT
V: TRBV10-3
J: TRBJ2-3
D: -
size: -

CDR3: CASSQDRTNQPQHF
DNA: TGTGCCAGTAGCCAGGACAGGACAAATCAGCCCCAGCATTTT
V: TRBV19
J: TRBJ1-5
D: TRBD1
size: -

CDR3: CASRRDSTDTQYF
DNA: TGTGCCAGCAGGCGGGACAGCACAGATACGCAGTATTTT
V: TRBV6-6
J: TRBJ2-3
D: -
size: -

CDR3: CASNPRGVGETQYF
DNA: TGTGCCAGCAATCCGAGAGGGGTCGGCGAGACCCAGTACTTC
V: TRBV6-6
J: TRBJ2-5
D: -
size: -

CDR3: CASGSRPGSNQPQHF
DNA: TGTGCCAGCGGGTCTCGACCTGGGAGCAATCAGCCCCAGCATTTT
V: TRBV6-1
J: TRBJ1-5
D: -
size: -

CDR3: CAISLDRRETEAFF
DNA: TGTGCCATCAGTTTAGACAGGAGGGAGACTGAAGCTTTCTTT
V: TRBV10-3
J: TRBJ1-1
D: -
size: -

CDR3: CASSEGATEAFF
DNA: TGTGCCAGTAGTGAGGGGGCCACTGAAGCTTTCTTT
V: TRBV19
J: TRBJ1-1
D: TRBD1
size: -

CDR3: CASSLVSGDEQYF
DNA: TGTGCCAGCAGCTTAGTCTCGGGGGACGAGCAGTACTTC
V: TRBV11-2
J: TRBJ2-7
D: -
size: -

CDR3: CASSRQQKQFF
DNA: TGTGCCAGCAGTAGACAACAAAAGCAGTTCTTC
V: TRBV2
J: TRBJ2-1
D: -
size: few

CDR3: CASSLVGDTSTDTQYF
DNA: TGTGCCAGCAGCTTAGTCGGTGACACAAGCACAGATACGCAGTATTTT
V: TRBV7-3
J: TRBJ2-3
D: -
size: few

CDR3: CASSFAAGMWDRIGPLHF
DNA: TGTGCCAGCAGCTTCGCGGCGGGGATGTGGGACAGGATCGGTCCCCTCCACTTT
V: TRBV7-9
J: TRBJ1-6
D: TRBD1
size: -

CDR3: CASSPVRRAAGDEKLFF
DNA: TGTGCCAGCTCACCAGTTAGACGCGCGGCGGGGGATGAAAAACTGTTTTTT
V: TRBV18
J: TRBJ1-4
D: -
size: -

CDR3: CASSFSSVRPLHF
DNA: TGTGCCAGCAGCTTCAGTTCGGTGCGGCCCCTCCACTTT
V: TRBV5-5
J: TRBJ1-6
D: -
size: -

CDR3: CASRLDRGKEKLFF
DNA: TGTGCCAGCAGGTTGGACAGGGGAAAAGAAAAACTGTTTTTT
V: TRBV6-1
J: TRBJ1-4
D: TRBD1
size: -

CDR3: CASYPPGGIGQEAFF
DNA: TGCGCCAGCTATCCGCCTGGGGGTATCGGACAGGAAGCTTTCTTT
V: TRBV5-1
J: TRBJ1-1
D: -
size: -

CDR3: CASSSRTGGATGELFF
DNA: TGTGCCAGCAGCTCAAGGACAGGGGGCGCCACCGGGGAGCTGTTTTTT
V: TRBV7-9
J: TRBJ2-2
D: TRBD1
size: -

CDR3: CASSLQGMNTEAFF
DNA: TGCGCCAGCAGCTTGCAGGGAATGAACACTGAAGCTTTCTTT
V: TRBV5-1
J: TRBJ1-1
D: -
size: -

CDR3: CASTHYFPSKEQYF
DNA: TGTGCCAGCACCCACTATTTTCCTAGCAAGGAGCAGTACTTC
V: TRBV7-8
J: TRBJ2-7
D: -
size: -

CDR3: CASSPTGFEQPQHF
DNA: TGTGCCAGCAGCCCGACAGGGTTTGAGCAGCCCCAGCATTTT
V: TRBV7-2
J: TRBJ1-5
D: TRBD1
size: -

CDR3: CASSSDRGGYGYTF
DNA: TGTGCCAGCAGTTCCGACAGGGGAGGCTATGGCTACACCTTC
V: TRBV5-6
J: TRBJ1-2
D: TRBD1
size: -

CDR3: CASSPGALGAVGEAFF
DNA: TGTGCCAGCAGCCCCGGTGCGTTGGGGGCGGTAGGTGAAGCTTTCTTT
V: TRBV7-8
J: TRBJ1-1
D: -
size: -